This is a list of T cell receptor beta chains from one sample in a study of CD8+ T cells in alopecia areata. Assay used: immunoSEQ multiplex PCR; TCRdb lists only in-frame clones, some missing. This repertoire shows some 190,000 clones, approximately 49% found once; its top ten account for about 9.5%. Source: CD8+ T cells sorted from blood, taken between weeks 51 and 52, from a patient treated with tofacitinib. These receptors were obtained from a human donor with alopecia areata. CDR3s include the opening cysteine and the closing phenylalanine or tryptophan. A D gene is named only where the DNA matches it firmly. Size values are once, few and many counts, or a class for expanded clones, and some rows have none.

>TRBJ1-1|.|TRBV5-6|few
CASRPGLNTEAFF
TGTGCCAGCAGACCCGGGCTGAACACTGAAGCTTTCTTT
>TRBJ2-5|TRBD1|TRBV2|.
CASFDRGRETQYF
TGTGCCAGCTTTGACAGGGGTAGGGAGACCCAGTACTTC
>TRBJ1-3|.|TRBV5-6|.
CASSLVRGNTIYF
TGTGCCAGCAGCTTGGTAAGGGGAAACACCATATATTTT
>TRBJ2-6|.|TRBV30|.
CAWSVGYSGSGANVLTF
TGTGCCTGGAGTGTAGGGTACAGCGGCTCTGGGGCCAACGTCCTGACTTTC
>TRBJ1-2|.|TRBV6-6|.
CASSYPQDYGYTF
TGTGCCAGCAGTTACCCACAGGACTATGGCTACACCTTC
>TRBJ1-5|.|TRBV6-6|few
CASSDPTGINQPQHF
TGTGCCAGCAGTGACCCTACAGGGATAAATCAGCCCCAGCATTTT
>TRBJ2-5|.|TRBV6-5|.
CASSAREGGETQYF
TGTGCCAGCAGCGCCCGCGAGGGTGGGGAGACCCAGTACTTC
>TRBJ2-3|TRBD1|TRBV7-9|once
CASSPPDRDTDTQYF
TGTGCCAGCAGCCCCCCCGACAGGGACACAGATACGCAGTATTTT
>TRBJ1-1|TRBD1|TRBV13|.
CASRAGGTEAFF
TGTGCCAGCCGGGCAGGGGGAACTGAAGCTTTCTTT
>TRBJ1-2|TRBD1|TRBV6-1|once
CASSPDRGLGYTF
TGTGCCAGCAGTCCGGACAGGGGGCTCGGCTACACCTTC
>TRBJ2-3|.|TRBV30|once
CAWSVLVDTQYF
TGTGCCTGGAGTGTCTTGGTAGATACGCAGTATTTT
>TRBJ2-1|.|TRBV2|.
CASSEALSSNEYEQFF
TGTGCCAGCAGTGAAGCGCTTAGTAGTAACGAGTATGAGCAGTTCTTC
>TRBJ1-1|TRBD1|TRBV5-4|.
CASSTRQGKTEAFF
TGTGCCAGCAGCACCAGACAGGGTAAGACTGAAGCTTTCTTT
>TRBJ1-2|TRBD1|TRBV2|.
CASITGQGKDYGYTF
TGTGCCAGCATCACCGGACAGGGGAAGGACTATGGCTACACCTTC
>TRBJ2-1|TRBD2|TRBV27|few
CASSLGSGGSYNEQFF
TGTGCCAGCAGTTTAGGTAGCGGGGGGTCTTACAATGAGCAGTTCTTC
>TRBJ1-5|TRBD1|TRBV9|.
CASSAEQGLNQPQHF
TGTGCCAGCAGCGCGGAACAGGGGTTGAATCAGCCCCAGCATTTT
>TRBJ2-3|TRBD2|TRBV14|few
CASSQDPAGGFTDTQYF
TGTGCCAGCAGCCAAGATCCAGCGGGGGGCTTCACAGATACGCAGTATTTT
>TRBJ1-1|TRBD1|TRBV5-1|.
CASSLRQGANTEAFF
TGCGCCAGCAGCCTGAGACAGGGGGCAAACACTGAAGCTTTCTTT
>TRBJ1-2|TRBD1|TRBV10-3|.
CAIEGARGNYGYTF
TGTGCCATTGAGGGGGCGCGGGGGAACTATGGCTACACCTTC
>TRBJ2-1|TRBD1|TRBV29-1|few
CSVPGQEYNEQFF
TGCAGCGTCCCTGGACAGGAGTACAATGAGCAGTTCTTC
>TRBJ1-5|.|TRBV19|.
CASSIGGTGNQPQHF
TGTGCCAGTAGTATCGGAGGGACCGGCAATCAGCCCCAGCATTTT
>TRBJ2-3|.|TRBV27|.
CASTWVVGNTDTQYF
TGTGCCAGCACATGGGTTGTAGGAAACACAGATACGCAGTATTTT
>TRBJ1-5|.|TRBV11-2|.
CASSLSPNRPQHF
TGTGCCAGCAGCTTAAGTCCGAATCGGCCCCAGCATTTT
>TRBJ2-7|TRBD2|TRBV25-1|.
CASSGLAGGYEQYF
TGTGCCAGCAGTGGACTAGCGGGGGGCTACGAGCAGTACTTC
>TRBJ2-3|.|TRBV5-6|.
CASSLSGEPTDTQYF
TGTGCCAGCAGCCTATCGGGGGAACCCACAGATACGCAGTATTTT
>TRBJ2-7|.|TRBV6-5|.
CASSGTATYEQYF
TGTGCCAGCAGTGGGACTGCAACCTACGAGCAGTACTTC
>TRBJ1-2|.|TRBV9|.
CASSEGSNYGYTF
TGTGCCAGCAGCGAAGGATCTAACTATGGCTACACCTTC
>TRBJ1-6|.|TRBV5-6|.
CASSLLMSSYNSPLHF
TGTGCCAGCAGCCTGTTAATGAGCTCCTATAATTCACCCCTCCACTTT
>TRBJ1-6|.|TRBV30|few
CAWTATIGDNSPLHF
TGTGCCTGGACTGCCACCATTGGAGATAATTCACCCCTCCACTTT
>TRBJ1-4|TRBD1|TRBV15|few
CATSGGTGDNEKLFF
TGTGCCACCAGCGGGGGGACAGGAGATAATGAAAAACTGTTTTTT
>TRBJ2-7|.|TRBV6-5|.
CASIGTESYEQYF
TGTGCCAGCATAGGGACTGAATCCTACGAGCAGTACTTC
>TRBJ2-3|.|TRBV13|.
CASSFGDTQYF
TGTGCCAGCAGCTTTGGAGATACGCAGTATTTT
>TRBJ1-6|.|TRBV11-2|.
CASSSNSGASRAPLHF
TGTGCCAGCAGCTCCAACTCGGGGGCGTCTAGGGCACCCCTCCACTTT
>TRBJ1-4|TRBD1|TRBV7-9|many
CASSTRQGDLEKLFF
TGTGCCAGCAGCACCCGACAGGGGGATCTTGAAAAACTGTTTTTT
>TRBJ2-2|TRBD2|TRBV6-1|.
CASSAGGETGELFF
TGTGCCAGCAGTGCGGGAGGGGAAACCGGGGAGCTGTTTTTT